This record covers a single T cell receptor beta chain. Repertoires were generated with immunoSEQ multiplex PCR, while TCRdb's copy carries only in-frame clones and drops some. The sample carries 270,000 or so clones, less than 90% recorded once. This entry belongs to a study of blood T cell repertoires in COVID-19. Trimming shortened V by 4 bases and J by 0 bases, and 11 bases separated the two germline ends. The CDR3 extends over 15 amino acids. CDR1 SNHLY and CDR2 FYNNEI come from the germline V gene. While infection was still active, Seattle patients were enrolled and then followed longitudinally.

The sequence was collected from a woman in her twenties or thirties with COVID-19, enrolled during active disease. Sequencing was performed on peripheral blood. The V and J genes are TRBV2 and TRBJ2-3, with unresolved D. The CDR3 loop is CASSAAGTSTDTQYF. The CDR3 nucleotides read TGTGCCAGCAGTGCGGCAGGAACTAGCACAGATACGCAGTATTTT.